This T cell receptor (beta chain) appears in the sequencing data of a study of siplizumab effects on memory and regulatory T cells (dated by TCRdb to the late 2010s). For the wider study: The study looked at the effect of siplizumab, an anti-CD2 antibody, on alloreactive T-cell subsets in allogeneic mixed lymphocyte reactions made from human PBMCs.

The receptor library was made with the immunoSEQ multiplex PCR assay. Approximately 10^5 TCR templates per sample were assayed by the deep sequencing platform. Genomic DNA extracted from sorted T cells was used for TCRbeta CDR3 sequencing. The original pipeline was this. The R programming language was used for clonal analysis of the TCRbeta CDR3 data. Unstimulated samples were compared with post-reaction CFSE-low samples to define alloreactive CD4+ and CD8+ clones. Alloreactive CD4+ clones were assigned to regulatory or non-regulatory origin by matching sequences to sorted unstimulated Treg and non-Treg repertoires. The table was pulled from immuneACCESS by TCRdb, which kept in-frame rearrangements only. Such tables lose some clones; where checked, under half of the loss comes from unresolved V genes, and the rest has no known cause. That table supplies the V and J calls and clone size; D and trimming were determined from the DNA. Across this sample there are some 100,000 clones, with approximately 94% seen only once. The biggest ten clones account for 5.5% to 7.5% of the sample.

TCRbeta CDR3 sequencing was performed on sorted unstimulated T cells and on proliferating T cells recovered from mixed lymphocyte reactions. Fresh whole blood from 9 to 10 HLA-typed healthy donors served as the source for isolating PBMCs. Overall results and qualifications from the work: Roughly 80-97% of proliferating CD4+ or CD8+ clones could not be assigned a naive or memory phenotype. No functional confirmation was obtained for the suppressive function of proliferating Tregs from siplizumab cultures. The cumulative frequency of alloreactive sequences that could be traced back to unstimulated CD4+ memory T cells was significantly reduced by siplizumab. Compared with memory T cells, unstimulated naive T cells appeared more diverse, and naive cells seemed to make a substantial contribution to the alloresponse. Because sequences below about 10^-5 frequency were poorly captured, only a minor fraction of alloreactive clones could be mapped to unstimulated subsets. Among mappable alloreactive CD4+ clones, the Treg-derived fraction averaged around 70% with siplizumab versus around 25% in control reactions.

As for this clone: What antigen it recognizes has not been identified. Qualities for individual bases were not recorded, and no much larger clone is one base off.

Spanning cysteine to phenylalanine, the CDR3 consists of 13 amino acids. Solely the CDR3 DNA is kept, with 39 bases framed from the first base. V is reduced by 5 bases and J by 4 bases, leaving a spacing of 11 bases between them. The germline V gene specifies MGHRA as CDR1 and YSYEKL as CDR2. The material sequenced was CD8+ T cells sorted from blood. This receptor was taken from a human donor in good health. The chain couples TRBV4-1 to TRBJ1-1; a weak D assignment points to TRBD1 (5 bases agree). The encoded CDR3 is CASSSPDTTEAFF. The nucleotide sequence is given as TGCGCCAGCAGCAGCCCGGACACCACTGAAGCTTTCTTT.